Below, 12 T cell receptor beta chains from the same sample are listed, as sequenced in a study of T cells in women clearing cervical HPV infection (dated by TCRdb to about 2018). Library generation was performed with the immunoSEQ multiplex PCR assay. As stored in TCRdb, this immuneACCESS dataset retains in-frame rearrangements with V and J assigned. A fraction of the clones does not appear; measured against another copy, unresolved V genes explain less than half of the discrepancy, and the remainder lacks a known reason. The sample's clone listing holds about 24,000 clones. The ten largest account for about 5.7% of the sample. Sample: blood buffy coat. These receptors were taken from a woman aged 18 to 75 with a cervical HPV16 infection that either progressed to CIN3+ or cleared (not recorded which).

About this clone: The missing CDR3 end, 3 residues past where the read stops, is filled in from the germline J gene. This chain uses TRBV2 with TRBJ2-3, with 11 bases lining up with TRBD2. The germline V gene encodes CDR1 SNHLY and CDR2 FYNNEI. This CDR3 region has 15 residues. Incomplete CDR3 DNA: TGTGCCAGCAGGAGGACTAGCGGGCTCTTAAATGCG. It translates to CASRRTSGLLNA. The entire CDR3 protein is CASRRTSGLLNAQYF.

About this clone itself: The junction departs from the called germline gene at one end, perhaps through a read error. Read coverage stops 3 residues before the CDR3 terminus; the germline J gene supplies the remainder. The gene calls are TRBV19 and TRBJ2-3, with a possible D match to TRBD2 (6 bases). The CDR3 runs to 15 residues. Germline-derived CDR1 and CDR2 are LNHDA and SQIVND (reference sequence). This chain's CDR3 is CASSISPGLPETQYF. The sequenced part of the CDR3 DNA is TGTGCCAGTAGTATATCCCCGGGACTCCCAGAGACG.

Comments on this clone: The DNA ends 3 residues before the CDR3 does, and the rest of the CDR3 is filled in from the germline J gene. The chain links TRBV7-3 to TRBJ2-2, with D possibly being TRBD2 (7 bases). V shed 5 bases and J shed 3 bases, with 16 bases lying between them. The CDR3 spans 16 residues. Germline CDR1 reads SGHTA; CDR2 reads FQGTGA. The CDR3 here is CASSQRGGSDTGELFF. CDR3 bases read: TGTGCCAGCAGCCAGAGGGGGGGGTCGGACACCGGGGAG.

CDR3 protein: CASSLAGGQPQHF. The part of the CDR3 DNA that was read is TGCGCCAGCAGCTTGGCAGGGGGTCAGCCC. The V and J genes are TRBV5-1 and TRBJ1-5; 7 nucleotides align to TRBD1. The read finishes 3 residues shy of the CDR3 end, and the germline J gene is used to complete it. V lost 0 bases and J lost 6; bases outside the gene matches: 0. The CDR3 extends over 13 amino acids. CDR1 and CDR2 from the germline V gene are SGHRS and YFSETQ. The variable domain in full, completed from reference TRBV5-1 and TRBJ1-5, reads KAGVTQTPRYLIKTRGQQVTLSCSPISGHRSVSWYQQTPGQGLQFLFEYFSETQRNKGNFPGRFSGRQFSNSRSEMNVSTLELGDSALYLCASSLAGGQPQHFGDGTRLSIL.

Here the CDR3 reads CASSLRVGYYEQYF. The sequenced part of the CDR3 DNA is TGTGCCAGCAGCCTAAGGGTAGGGTACTACGAG. This chain uses TRBV7-7 with TRBJ2-7, with D uncertain. Sequencing ends 3 residues short of the CDR3 end; the germline J gene provides the rest. CDR3 length equals 14 residues. CDR1 and CDR2 from the germline V gene are SSHAT and FNYEAQ (reference sequence). Trimming cost V 5 bases and J 3 bases, with 14 bases left between them.

In the case of this clone: The sequence runs out 3 residues before the end of the CDR3; the remainder is reconstructed from the germline J gene. The rearrangement uses TRBV20-1 and TRBJ1-4, with D unclear. CDR1 and CDR2 (germline): DFQATT, SNEGSKA (reference sequence). The CDR3 is 13 residues long. V gave up 5 bases and J gave up 6 bases, with 13 bases separating them. The CDR3 loop is CSAGPQWDEKLFF. The covered CDR3 bases are TGCAGTGCTGGGCCTCAATGGGATGAAAAA.

About this clone itself: The read stops 3 residues short of the end of the CDR3; the missing end is completed from the germline J gene. This chain connects TRBV18 to TRBJ1-4, with a possible D match to TRBD1 (5 bases). The CDR3 runs 14 residues. Germline V lookup: CDR1 KGHSH, CDR2 LQKENI. The ends were cut back, 7 bases at V and 0 bases at J, with 9 bases in the middle. The CDR3 reads CASFTGATNEKLFF. CDR3 bases read: TGTGCCAGCTTTACAGGTGCAACTAATGAAAAA.

A remark on this clone: Read data end 3 residues before the CDR3 end; the end is taken from the germline J gene. V usage is TRBV19 and J usage is TRBJ1-5; 7 bases agree with TRBD1. With 0 bases clipped from V and 9 bases from J, the junction kept 8 bases outside the gene matches. Germline-derived CDR1 and CDR2 are LNHDA and SQIVND (reference sequence). The CDR3 runs to 15 residues. CDR3 bases read: TGTGCCAGTAGTATAGATCGGACAGGAGTGCTGCCC. Protein: CASSIDRTGVLP. The whole CDR3 protein is CASSIDRTGVLPQHF.

Comments on this clone: The CDR3 extends 3 residues past the end of the read, so its final part is completed from the germline J gene. The chain couples TRBV11-2 to TRBJ2-7; 12 bases fit TRBD2. Germline V gives CDR1 SGHAT, CDR2 FQNNGV. The J segment lost 6 bases and the V segment lost 5 bases, leaving 8 bases of the junction unmatched. The CDR3 runs 15 residues. The CDR3 sequence: CASSERLAGEGEQYF. CDR3 DNA, as far as it was read: TGTGCCAGCAGCGAGCGACTAGCGGGAGAGGGCGAG.

As concerns this clone: The CDR3 end is not reached by the read, which stops 3 residues before it; the germline J gene fills it in. This chain links TRBV2 with TRBJ2-7, with 9 positions matching TRBD2. The CDR3 covers 14 residues. Germline CDR1 and CDR2: SNHLY and FYNNEI. V shed 7 bases, J shed 1 base, and the junction held 5 bases outside the gene matches. Incomplete CDR3 DNA: TGTGCCAGCAATCTGGCGGGAGGGTCCTACGAG. It translates to CASNLAGGSYE. The CDR3 reads in full as CASNLAGGSYEQYF.

To note about this clone: The CDR3 end falls 3 residues outside the read, so it is completed with the germline J gene. The V and J genes are TRBV7-7 and TRBJ1-1; the D is unclear. Germline-derived CDR1 and CDR2 are SSHAT and FNYEAQ (reference sequence). The CDR3 length is 13 residues. The CDR3 loop reads CASSLQASYEAFF. The covered CDR3 bases are TGTGCCAGCAGCTTACAGGCCTCCTACGAG.

In regard to this clone: Coverage ceases 3 residues before the CDR3 finishes, and the germline J gene fills in the end. The V and J genes are TRBV19 and TRBJ2-1, with 13 bases fitting TRBD2. CDR3 length equals 15 residues. Germline loops: CDR1 LNHDA, CDR2 SQIVND (reference sequence). V shed 3 bases, J shed 5 bases, and the junction held 1 base outside the gene matches. The covered CDR3 bases are TGTGCCAGTAGTATCGGACTAGCGGGAGACAATGAG. Translating it yields CASSIGLAGDNE. In full, the CDR3 is CASSIGLAGDNEQFF.